These 10 T cell receptor beta chains were sequenced from one sample in a study of blood T cells in healthy people across ages. Then a second PCR, running about 6 to 12 cycles, was carried out with a sample-barcoded 5' primer and a J-beta primer mix. From the 5' RACE reads, TCRdb called clonotypes with MiXCR, one entry per CDR3 protein. The data contain about 1.6 million distinct CDR3 sequences, roughly a third of them singletons. The sample was blood. Source of these receptors: a woman aged 25 to 39 in good health.

A few counts support this clonotype. The chain couples TRBV29-1 to TRBJ2-6, with a weak D call TRBD2 (6 bases). The CDR3 extends over 18 amino acids. Between the trimmed V and J ends, which lost 5 bases and 0 bases, there was a span of 20 bases. Germline V gene sequence: CDR1 SQVTM, CDR2 ANQGSEA. CDR3 coding DNA: TGCAGCGTTCTAGGTATTCCGGGAGCCGACTCTGGGGCCAACGTCCTGACTTTC. Amino acids: CSVLGIPGADSGANVLTF.

The CDR3 reads CASSLASYLEAQYF. The CDR3 bases are TGTGCCAGCAGCTTGGCCTCCTACCTCGAGGCCCAGTACTTC. The chain couples TRBV5-4 to TRBJ2-5; unclear D gene. Germline V gene sequence: CDR1 SGHNT, CDR2 YYREEE (reference sequence). The CDR3 is 14 amino acids. V was clipped by 0 bases and J by 9 bases, with 15 bases between them.

The chain carries TRBV4-1 and TRBJ1-2, with 7 bases fitting TRBD1. The CDR3 is made up of 16 amino acids. Germline V gene sequence: CDR1 MGHRA, CDR2 YSYEKL. Germline trimming cut 1 base from V and 8 bases from J; bases unmatched to any gene: 13. The CDR3 loop is CASSQGPISGGEGYTF. CDR3 sequence (DNA): TGCGCCAGCAGCCAAGGCCCCATTTCAGGGGGGGAAGGCTACACCTTC.

V and J are TRBV6-5 and TRBJ2-7; tentatively, D is TRBD1 (6 bases). Germline V gene lookup returns CDR1 MNHEY and CDR2 SVGAGI. V lost 4 bases to trimming and J lost 4 bases, with 29 bases between them. This CDR3 is built from 19 residues. The CDR3: CASSFRPGQALAWAYEQYF. As DNA, the CDR3 is TGTGCCAGCAGTTTTAGACCGGGACAAGCATTGGCGTGGGCGTACGAGCAGTACTTC.

This clonotype was counted only a few times. This chain connects TRBV2 to TRBJ2-1; 9 positions agree with TRBD2. V lost 5 bases, J lost 2 bases, and 7 bases stayed unmatched. Germline V gives CDR1 SNHLY, CDR2 FYNNEI. There are 16 residues in the CDR3. CDR3 amino acids: CASSLSGSGPYNEQFF. CDR3 in DNA: TGTGCCAGCAGTCTTAGCGGGAGCGGACCCTACAATGAGCAGTTCTTC.

The V gene is TRBV7-9, the J gene TRBJ2-7; D might be TRBD1 or TRBD2, each matching 5 bases. The germline V gene has CDR1 SEHNR and CDR2 FQNEAQ (reference sequence). This CDR3 has 14 residues. Trimming removed 3 bases from V and 5 bases from J, with 14 bases in between. The CDR3 DNA follows: TGTGCCAGCAGCTTCGGGACCTCAGGCAACGAGCAGTACTTC. Encoded protein: CASSFGTSGNEQYF.

This clonotype was detected only a few times. Being one base from a much bigger clone, this may be a read error. The V and J genes are TRBV5-1 and TRBJ2-2; 8 nucleotides line up with TRBD1. V dropped 3 bases and J dropped 4; count of bases not matched to a gene: 2. The CDR3 extends over 14 amino acids. CDR1 is SGHRS, CDR2 YFSETQ, per germline. The CDR3 is CASSWGTGTGELFF. The CDR3 DNA follows: TGCGCCAGCAGCTGGGGGACAGGCACCGGGGAGCTGTTTTTT.

The table lists this clonotype with many counts. The rearrangement uses TRBV20-1 and TRBJ2-7, with 12 bases fitting TRBD2. V lost 5 bases and J lost 2; bases outside the gene matches: 4. The CDR3 runs 14 residues. Germline CDR1 is DFQATT and CDR2 is SNEGSKA (reference sequence). The CDR3 loop reads CSALRTSGTYEQYF. The DNA of the CDR3 is TGCAGTGCTCTCAGGACTAGCGGGACCTACGAGCAGTACTTC.

This clonotype was seen many times. The germline gene is not matched at one end of the junction; a read error may be the cause. The chain carries TRBV5-1 and TRBJ2-3; 8 bases map to TRBD2. Germline values: CDR1 SGHRS, CDR2 YFSETQ. The CDR3 runs 15 residues. The CDR3 loop is CASSLPSGSTDTQYF. Here the CDR3 DNA reads TGTGCCAGCAGTTTACCTAGCGGGAGCACAGATACGCAGTATTTT.

This clonotype has a handful of counts. The CDR3 reads CSAPSGLMRADIQYF. CDR3 nucleotides: TGCAGCGCACCCTCGGGCCTTATGCGGGCGGACATTCAGTACTTC. The J gene is TRBJ2-4, the V gene TRBV20-1; D is perhaps TRBD2 (5 bases). The CDR3 is 15 amino acids. Per germline, CDR1 DFQATT and CDR2 SNEGSKA (reference sequence).